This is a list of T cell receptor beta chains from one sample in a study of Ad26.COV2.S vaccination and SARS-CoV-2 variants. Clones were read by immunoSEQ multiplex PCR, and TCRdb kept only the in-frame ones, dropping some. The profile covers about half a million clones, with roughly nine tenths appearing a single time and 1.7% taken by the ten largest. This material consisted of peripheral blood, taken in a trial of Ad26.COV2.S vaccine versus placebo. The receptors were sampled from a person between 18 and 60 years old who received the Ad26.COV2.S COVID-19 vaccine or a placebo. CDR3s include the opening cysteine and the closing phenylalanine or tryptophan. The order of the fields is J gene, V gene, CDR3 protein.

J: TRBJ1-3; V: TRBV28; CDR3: CASSSPGSGNTIYF
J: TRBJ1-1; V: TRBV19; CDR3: CATKQGWDTEAFF
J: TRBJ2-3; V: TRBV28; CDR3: CASSSKGLLPDTQYF
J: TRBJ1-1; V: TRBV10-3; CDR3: CAISDGETEAFF
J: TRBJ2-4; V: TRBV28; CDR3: CASSSAGSAKNIQYF
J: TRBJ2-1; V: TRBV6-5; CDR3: CASRTTGGSYNEQFF
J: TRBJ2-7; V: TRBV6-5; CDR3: CASSRGQGLFEQYF
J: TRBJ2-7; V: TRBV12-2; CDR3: CASRLADIWTGGSIEQYF
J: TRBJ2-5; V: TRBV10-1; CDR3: CASSRDVQETQYF
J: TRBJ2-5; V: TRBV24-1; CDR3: CATSDRPGETQYF
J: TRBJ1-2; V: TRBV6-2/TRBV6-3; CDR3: CASSYSKYRQGPDGYTF
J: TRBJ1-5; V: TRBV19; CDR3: CASGRGVQNQPQHF
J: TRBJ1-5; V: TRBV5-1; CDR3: CASSPGTGSNQPQHF
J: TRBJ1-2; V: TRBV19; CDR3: CASSIPQSRYGYTF
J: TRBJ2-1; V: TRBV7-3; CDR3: CASSLLAGGYEQFF
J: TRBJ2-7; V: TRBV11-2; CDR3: CASSLARELGQYLYEQYF
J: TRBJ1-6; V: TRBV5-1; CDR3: CASSLSGYRNSPLHF
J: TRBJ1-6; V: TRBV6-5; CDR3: CATRLGQPNSPLHF
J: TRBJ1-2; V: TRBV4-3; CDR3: CASSQVVGLVYGYTF
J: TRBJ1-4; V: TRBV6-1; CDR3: CASSDYGASDEKLFF
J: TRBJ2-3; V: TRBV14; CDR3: CASSQLSGGVTDTQYF
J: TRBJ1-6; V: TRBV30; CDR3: CAWSAPGGPLHF
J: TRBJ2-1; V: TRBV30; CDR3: CAWMGPPGLNRNEQFF
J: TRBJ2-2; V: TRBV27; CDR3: CASKGAGLWNTGELFF
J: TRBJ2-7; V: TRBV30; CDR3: CACRDGSSYEQYF
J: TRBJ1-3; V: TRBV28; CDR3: CASSLGGSGNTIYF
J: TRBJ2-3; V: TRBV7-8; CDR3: CASSQRRGTDTQYF
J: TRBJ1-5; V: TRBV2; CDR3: CASSEYGGQRNQPQHF
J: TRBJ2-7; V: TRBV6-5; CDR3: CASSYSRVHEQYF
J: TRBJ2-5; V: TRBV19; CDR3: CASSLVAGKQETQYF
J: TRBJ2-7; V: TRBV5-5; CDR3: CASSLALAGGSTYEQYF
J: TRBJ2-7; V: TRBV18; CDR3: CASSPPAIYEQYF
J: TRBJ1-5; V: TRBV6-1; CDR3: CASSEVGGLGQPQHF
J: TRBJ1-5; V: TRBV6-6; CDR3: CASWGQGSLPQHF
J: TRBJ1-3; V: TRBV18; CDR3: CASSPQDSSSGNTIYF
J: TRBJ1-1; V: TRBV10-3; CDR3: CAISDPDTEYEAFF
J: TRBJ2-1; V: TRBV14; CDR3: CASSQGSYEQFF
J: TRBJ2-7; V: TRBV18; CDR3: CASSPPGRATGGYEQYF
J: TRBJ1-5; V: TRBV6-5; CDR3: CASSLTGESNQPQHF
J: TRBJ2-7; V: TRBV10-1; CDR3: CASSDGGTSYEQYF
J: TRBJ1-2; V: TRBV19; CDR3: CASSIHRAKGNYGYTF
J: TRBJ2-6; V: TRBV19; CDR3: CASSKQVYAGANVLTF
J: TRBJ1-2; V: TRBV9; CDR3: CASSVDPGTYGYTF
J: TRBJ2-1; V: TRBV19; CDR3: CASSSGLAGGGEQFF
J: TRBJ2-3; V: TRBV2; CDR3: CASGQLGTDTQYF
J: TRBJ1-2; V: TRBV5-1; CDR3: CASSLGTKYGYTF
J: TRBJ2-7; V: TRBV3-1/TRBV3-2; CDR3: CASSQDAPGRGNEQYF
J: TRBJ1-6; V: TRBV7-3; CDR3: CASSSSRDSPLHF